The sequence of this T cell receptor (beta chain) was determined in a study of T cell clonality in common variable immunodeficiency. This table comes from immunoSEQ multiplex PCR, and its TCRdb copy is limited to in-frame clones, with some not included. Listed for the sample are approximately 44,000 clones, none seen a single time. This clone came up a few times. Sequencing ends 3 residues short of the CDR3 end; the germline J gene provides the rest. This CDR3 region has 15 residues. In germline, CDR1 is SGHVS, CDR2 FNYEAQ. The ends lost 5 bases at V and 2 bases at J; junction bases unmatched: 7. The sequencing sample was made of peripheral blood mononuclear cells. V and J are TRBV7-6 and TRBJ2-3, with TRBD2 matching 7 bases. The receptor comes from a person between 18 and 69 years old in good health. The sequenced CDR3 bases are TGTGCCAGCAGCACCCACGGGGGGACCACAGATACG. This sequence encodes CASSTHGGTTDT. The CDR3, in full, reads CASSTHGGTTDTQYF.